The source of this T cell receptor (beta chain) is a study of T cell changes during pregnancy in multiple sclerosis. The assay was immunoSEQ multiplex PCR, and TCRdb's table has in-frame clones only and misses some. Of more than 85,000 clones listed, approximately 93% are singletons. On this clone itself: A read error may account for a junction end that differs from germline. Other DNA sequences of this sample code for an identical CDR3.

The CDR3 totals 14 residues. The germline CDR1 and CDR2 sequences are SEHNR and FQNEAQ (reference sequence). This rearrangement joins TRBV7-9 to TRBJ2-2; 11 bases map to TRBD2. This TCR derives from a female donor in good health, enrolled as a control in a pregnancy study. This specimen was peripheral blood, taken after pregnancy. This CDR3 is CASSLAGGTGELFF. CDR3 DNA: TGTGCCAGCAGCCTAGCGGGGGGCACCGGGGAGCTGTTTTTT. The whole variable domain, filled in from reference TRBV7-9 and TRBJ2-2, reads DTGVSQNPRHKITKRGQNVTFRCDPISEHNRLYWYRQTLGQGPEFLTYFQNEAQLEKSRLLSDRFSAERPKGSFSTLEIQRTEQGDSAMYLCASSLAGGTGELFFGEGSRLTVL.